This TCR beta chain comes out of a study of beta chain features in type 1 diabetes. Study results and caveats: Moderate but significant shortening of TCRB CDR3s was recorded in all four CD4+ subsets from Type 1 diabetes patients.

In the case of this clone: The antigen is unknown.

The CDR3 runs to 16 residues. Losses at the gene ends were 1 base for V and 7 bases for J; bases not matched to a gene: 10. The germline CDR1 and CDR2 sequences are LNHNV and YYDKDF (reference sequence). cDNA synthesis used the whole RNA isolate, giving expressed TCRB sequences. Data came from immunoSEQ multiplex PCR; TCRdb stores just in-frame clones and leaves some out. The table includes more than 300,000 clones, approximately 12% detected once. This sequence originates from a woman younger than 30 with type 1 diabetes. The chain has TRBV15 and TRBJ1-5, with 7 bases that match TRBD1. The specimen sequenced was naive CD4+ T cells from blood. The CDR3 sequence is CATSRVGRTGRQPQHF. The CDR3, as DNA: TGTGCCACCAGCAGAGTAGGGCGGACAGGTAGGCAGCCCCAGCATTTT. Based on the CDR3 plus reference TRBV15 and TRBJ1-5, the full variable domain is DAMVIQNPRYQVTQFGKPVTLSCSQTLNHNVMYWYQQKSSQAPKLLFHYYDKDFNNEADTPDNFQSRRPNTSFCFLDIRSPGLGDTAMYLCATSRVGRTGRQPQHFGDGTRLSIL.